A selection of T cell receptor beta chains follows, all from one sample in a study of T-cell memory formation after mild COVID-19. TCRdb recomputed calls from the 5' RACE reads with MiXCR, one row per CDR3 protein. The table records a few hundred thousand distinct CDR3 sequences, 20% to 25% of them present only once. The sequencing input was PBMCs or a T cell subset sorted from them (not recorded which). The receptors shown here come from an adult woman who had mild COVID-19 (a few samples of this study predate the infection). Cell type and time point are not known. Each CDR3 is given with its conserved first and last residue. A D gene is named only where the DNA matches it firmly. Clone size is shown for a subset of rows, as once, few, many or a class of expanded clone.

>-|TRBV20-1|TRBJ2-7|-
TGCAGTGCTAGAGATCTGGACAGGGAGGCTTACGTAAGGGACTACCCCTCCTACGAGCAGTACTTC
CSARDLDREAYVRDYPSYEQYF
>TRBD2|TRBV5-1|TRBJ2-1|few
TGCGCCAGCGTCGACGGGACTAGCGGGAGATCTGAGCAGTTCTTC
CASVDGTSGRSEQFF
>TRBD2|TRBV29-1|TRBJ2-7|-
TGCAGCGTTGGATTCGGTGGAGCGGGGGGGCGCGAGCAGTACTTC
CSVGFGGAGGREQYF
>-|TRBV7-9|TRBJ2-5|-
TGTGCCAGCAGCGGTGTGGGGGTCCAAGAGACCCAGTACTTC
CASSGVGVQETQYF
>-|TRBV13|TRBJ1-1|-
TGTGCCAGCAGCTTTCGGGATCTCGAAGCTTTCTTT
CASSFRDLEAFF
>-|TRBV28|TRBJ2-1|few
TGTGCCAGCAGTTTAGAGTGGAGGGGAGGCAATGAGCAGTTCTTC
CASSLEWRGGNEQFF
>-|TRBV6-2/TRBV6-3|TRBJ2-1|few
TGTGCCAGCAGTTATCGGGAGAGCCCCTACAATGAGCAGTTCTTC
CASSYRESPYNEQFF
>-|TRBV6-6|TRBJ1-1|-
TGTGCCAGCAGTTACGCCACGAGGGGCACTGAAGCTTTCTTT
CASSYATRGTEAFF
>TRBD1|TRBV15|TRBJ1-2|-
TGTGCCACCAGCAGACACAGGGGGCGGGACTATGGCTACACCTTC
CATSRHRGRDYGYTF
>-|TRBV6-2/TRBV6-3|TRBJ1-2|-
TGTGCCAGCAGCGTCCGGGACAACTCCTATGGCTACACCTTC
CASSVRDNSYGYTF
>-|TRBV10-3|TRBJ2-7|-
TGTGCCATCAGTGAGCCAGTGGGTAGCGCGTCCTACGAGCAGTACTTC
CAISEPVGSASYEQYF
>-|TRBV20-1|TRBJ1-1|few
TGCAGTGCTAGAGATGCGGGATCCAGCACTGAAGCTTTCTTT
CSARDAGSSTEAFF
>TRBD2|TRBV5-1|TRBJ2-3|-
TGCGCCAGCAGCGCAGCGGGGGGGCCAGATACGCAGTATTTT
CASSAAGGPDTQYF
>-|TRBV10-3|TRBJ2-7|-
TGTGCCATCAGTACCGCAAACGAGCAGTACTTC
CAISTANEQYF
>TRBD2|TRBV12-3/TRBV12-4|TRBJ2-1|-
TGTGCCAGCAGTCACTATTTAGCGGGGGGGAACAATGAGCAGTTCTTC
CASSHYLAGGNNEQFF
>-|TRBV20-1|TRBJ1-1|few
TGCAGTGCTCCCTCGAGGGAGGGCATTTTGGACACTGAAGCTTTCTTT
CSAPSREGILDTEAFF
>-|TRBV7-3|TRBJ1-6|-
TGTGCCAGCAGCTTAACGGGCAGGGGAAGTAATTCACCCCTCCACTTT
CASSLTGRGSNSPLHF
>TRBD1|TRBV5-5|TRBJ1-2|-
TGTGCCAGCAGCAAGGGGACAGGCTCTAACTATGGCTACACCTTC
CASSKGTGSNYGYTF
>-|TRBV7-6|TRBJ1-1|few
TGTGCCAGCAGCTTGACCCCGATTTCGAACACTGAAGCTTTCTTT
CASSLTPISNTEAFF
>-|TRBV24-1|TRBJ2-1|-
TGTGCCACCAGTGATTGGAGGACACAGCAGTTCTTC
CATSDWRTQQFF
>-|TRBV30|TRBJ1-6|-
TGTGCCTGGAGGGGAGTAGGGTTTAATTCACCCCTCCACTTT
CAWRGVGFNSPLHF
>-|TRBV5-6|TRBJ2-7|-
TGTGCCAGCAGCTCTAGACCCACGGTTGACGAGCAGTACTTC
CASSSRPTVDEQYF
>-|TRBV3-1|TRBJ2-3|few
TGTGCCAGCAGCCAAACGGGGCGGCGGAGCACAGATACGCAGTATTTT
CASSQTGRRSTDTQYF
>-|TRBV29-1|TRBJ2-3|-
TGCAGCGTTGAAGCTACCACAGATACGCAGTATTTT
CSVEATTDTQYF
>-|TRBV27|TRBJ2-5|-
TGTGCCAGCAGTAAAGACCTGGAGACCCAGTACTTC
CASSKDLETQYF
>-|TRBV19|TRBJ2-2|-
TGTGCCAGTAGTACTTACGGGGAGCTGTTTTTT
CASSTYGELFF
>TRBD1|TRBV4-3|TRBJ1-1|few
TGCGCCAGCAGCCAGGCCATCAGGGGGAGCACTGAAGCTTTCTTT
CASSQAIRGSTEAFF
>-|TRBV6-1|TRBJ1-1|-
TGTGCCAGCACCGTCACAGGGAACACTGAAGCTTTCTTT
CASTVTGNTEAFF
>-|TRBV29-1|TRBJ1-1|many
TGCAGCGTTGAAGAAGACAGTTACACTGAAGCTTTCTTT
CSVEEDSYTEAFF
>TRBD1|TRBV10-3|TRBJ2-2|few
TGTGCCATCAGTAGACAGGGTTCGGCCACCGGGGAGCTGTTTTTT
CAISRQGSATGELFF
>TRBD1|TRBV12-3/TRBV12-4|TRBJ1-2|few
TGTGCCAGCAGTCACACGGGACAGGGGGCTGGGGGCTACACCTTC
CASSHTGQGAGGYTF
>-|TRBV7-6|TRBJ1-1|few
TGTGCCAGCAGCTTAAGGTTCGGGGGCACTGAAGCTTTCTTT
CASSLRFGGTEAFF
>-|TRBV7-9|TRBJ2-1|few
TGTGCCAGCAGCCCACCAATGGGAAATGAGCAGTTCTTC
CASSPPMGNEQFF
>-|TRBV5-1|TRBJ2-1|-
TGCGCCAGCAGCCTAGATACGAGGGCGTACAATGAGCAGTTCTTC
CASSLDTRAYNEQFF
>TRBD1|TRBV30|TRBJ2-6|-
TGTGCCTGGAGTGGGACAGGGACTGGGGCCAACGTCCTGACTTTC
CAWSGTGTGANVLTF
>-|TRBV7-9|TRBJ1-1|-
TGTGCCAGCAGCTCACTCGGGGGGGTCGGCCGTGAAGCTTTCTTT
CASSSLGGVGREAFF
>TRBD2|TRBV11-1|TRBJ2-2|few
TGTGCCAGCAGCCACAGACTAGCGGGGGGGCCGAGCACCGGGGAGCTGTTTTTT
CASSHRLAGGPSTGELFF
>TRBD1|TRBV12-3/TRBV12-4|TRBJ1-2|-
TGTGCCAGCAGTCCTACAGGGGTATCGGGCTACACCTTC
CASSPTGVSGYTF
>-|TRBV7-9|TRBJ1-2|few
TGTGCCAGCAGGCGGGGGAACTATGGCTACACCTTC
CASRRGNYGYTF
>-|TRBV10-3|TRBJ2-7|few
TGTGCCATCAGTGAGTCGAACCGAGTGAACGAGCAGTACTTC
CAISESNRVNEQYF
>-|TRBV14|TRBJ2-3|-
TGTGCCAGCAGCCAGAGGGCAGGGATGATCGCAGATACGCAGTATTTT
CASSQRAGMIADTQYF
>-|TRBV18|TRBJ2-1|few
TGTGCCAGCTCACCACCCGCACTGAGATCGAACAATGAGCAGTTCTTC
CASSPPALRSNNEQFF
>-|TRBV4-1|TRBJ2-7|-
TGCGCCAGCAGCCAAGAAATCCACAGCCTTAAGTACGAGCAGTACTTC
CASSQEIHSLKYEQYF
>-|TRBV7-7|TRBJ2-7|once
TGTGCCAGCAGCTTTGCTCTAAACTACGAGCAGTACTTC
CASSFALNYEQYF
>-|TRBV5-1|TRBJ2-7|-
TGCGCCAGCAGCGGGAGGACGGCTTCCTACGAGCAGTACTTC
CASSGRTASYEQYF
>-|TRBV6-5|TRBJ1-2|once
TGTGCCAGCAGTTACTTGACAGGATCACTCTATGGCTACACCTTC
CASSYLTGSLYGYTF
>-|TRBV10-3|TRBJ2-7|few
TGTGCCTCCCAAGGTCTGGGAAACTACGAGCAGTACTTC
CASQGLGNYEQYF
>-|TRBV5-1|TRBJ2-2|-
TGCGCCAGCAGCTTGGCCGTACAGGGGAACACCGGGGAGCTGTTTTTT
CASSLAVQGNTGELFF
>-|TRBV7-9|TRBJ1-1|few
TGTGCCAGCAGCTCAAACGACAAGAACACTGAAGCTTTCTTT
CASSSNDKNTEAFF
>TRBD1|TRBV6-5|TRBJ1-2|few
TGTGCCAGCAGTTCCATCGTCGTGACACGGGACAGGGGGCCCAATGGCTACACCTTC
CASSSIVVTRDRGPNGYTF
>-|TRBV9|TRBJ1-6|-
TGTGCCAGCAGCGTAGTCGGACATGTTAATTCACCCCTCCACTTT
CASSVVGHVNSPLHF
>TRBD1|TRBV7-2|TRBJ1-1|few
TGTGCCAGCAGCTCCACGGACAGGGTCCGCACTGAAGCTTTCTTT
CASSSTDRVRTEAFF
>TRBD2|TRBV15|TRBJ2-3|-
TGTGCCACCAGCAGAGATAGCGGGGCTTTCTATCCAGATACGCAGTATTTT
CATSRDSGAFYPDTQYF
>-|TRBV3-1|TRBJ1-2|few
TGTGCCAGCAGCCAAGAGAGCTATGGCTACACCTTC
CASSQESYGYTF
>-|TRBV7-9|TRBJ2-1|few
TGTGCCAGCAGCCAGACCCTACGCGGTGAGCAGTTCTTC
CASSQTLRGEQFF
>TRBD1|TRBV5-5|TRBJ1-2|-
TGTGCCAGCAGCTTGGCCTGGACAGGCTATGGCTACACCTTC
CASSLAWTGYGYTF
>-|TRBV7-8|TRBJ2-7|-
TGTGCCAGCAGCTTAACCAGGGTTATGTTCTACGAGCAGTACTTC
CASSLTRVMFYEQYF
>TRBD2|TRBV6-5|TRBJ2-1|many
TGTGCCAGCAGGGGGCTGGCGGGGGGCCTCAGTGGGAATGAGCAGTTCTTC
CASRGLAGGLSGNEQFF
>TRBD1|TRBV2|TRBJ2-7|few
TGTGCCAGCAGTAAAGGGACAGGGGGTCCCTACGAGCAGTACTTC
CASSKGTGGPYEQYF